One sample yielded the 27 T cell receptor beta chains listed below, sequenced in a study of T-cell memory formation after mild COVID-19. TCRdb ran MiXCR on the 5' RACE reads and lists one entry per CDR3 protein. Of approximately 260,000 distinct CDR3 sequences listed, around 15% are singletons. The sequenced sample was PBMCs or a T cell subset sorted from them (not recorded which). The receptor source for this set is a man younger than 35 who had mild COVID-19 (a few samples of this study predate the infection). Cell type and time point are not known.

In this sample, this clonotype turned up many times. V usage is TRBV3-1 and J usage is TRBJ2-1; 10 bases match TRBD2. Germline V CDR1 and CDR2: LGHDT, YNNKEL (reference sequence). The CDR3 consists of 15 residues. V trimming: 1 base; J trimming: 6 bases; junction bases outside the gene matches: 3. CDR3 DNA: TGTGCCAGCAGCCAAGGCCTAGCGGGGGCCAATGAGCAGTTCTTC. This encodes CASSQGLAGANEQFF.

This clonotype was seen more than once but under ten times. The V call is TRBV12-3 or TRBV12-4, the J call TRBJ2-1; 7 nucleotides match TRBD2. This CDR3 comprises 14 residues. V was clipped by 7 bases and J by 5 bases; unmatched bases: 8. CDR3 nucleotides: TGTGCCAGCATCGCCGGGACTACCAACAATGAGCAGTTCTTC. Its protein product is CASIAGTTNNEQFF.

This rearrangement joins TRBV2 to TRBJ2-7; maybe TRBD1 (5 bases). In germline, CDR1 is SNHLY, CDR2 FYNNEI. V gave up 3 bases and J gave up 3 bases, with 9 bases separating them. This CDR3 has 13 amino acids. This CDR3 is CASSDIRDYEQYV. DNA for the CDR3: TGTGCCAGCAGTGACATCAGGGACTACGAGCAGTACGTC.

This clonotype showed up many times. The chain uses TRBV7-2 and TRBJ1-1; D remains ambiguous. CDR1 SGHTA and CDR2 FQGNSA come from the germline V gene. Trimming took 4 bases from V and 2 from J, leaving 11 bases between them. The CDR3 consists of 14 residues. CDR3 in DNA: TGTGCCAGCAGCTCAGACGCGCTTAACACTGAAGCTTTCTTT. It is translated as CASSSDALNTEAFF.

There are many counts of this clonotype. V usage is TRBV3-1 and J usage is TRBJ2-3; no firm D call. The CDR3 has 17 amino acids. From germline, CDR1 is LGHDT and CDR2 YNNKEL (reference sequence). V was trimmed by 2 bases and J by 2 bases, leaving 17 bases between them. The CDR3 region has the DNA TGTGCCAGCAGCCAATCCCCGAACTTCATATCCACAGATACGCAGTATTTT. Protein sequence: CASSQSPNFISTDTQYF.

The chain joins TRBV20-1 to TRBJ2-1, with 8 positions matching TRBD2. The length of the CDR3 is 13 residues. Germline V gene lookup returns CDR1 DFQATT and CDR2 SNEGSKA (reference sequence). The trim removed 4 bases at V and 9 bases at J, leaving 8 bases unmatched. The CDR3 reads CSATGTSNVEQFF. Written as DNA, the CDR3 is TGCAGTGCTACCGGGACTAGTAATGTTGAGCAGTTCTTC.

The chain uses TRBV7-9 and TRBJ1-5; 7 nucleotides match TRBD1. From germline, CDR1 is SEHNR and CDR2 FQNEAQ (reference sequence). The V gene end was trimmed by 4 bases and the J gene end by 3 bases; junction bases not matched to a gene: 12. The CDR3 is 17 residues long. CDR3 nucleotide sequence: TGTGCCAGCAGCTCCTGGACCGGGACAGAACACAATCAGCCCCAGCATTTT. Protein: CASSSWTGTEHNQPQHF.

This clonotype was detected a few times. Written as DNA, the CDR3 is TGTGCCAGCAGCAAAGGACTAGCGGGGTTTAATGAGCAGTTCTTC. This sequence encodes CASSKGLAGFNEQFF. The rearrangement uses TRBV12-3 or TRBV12-4 and TRBJ2-1, with TRBD2 matching 12 bases. This CDR3 contains 15 residues. V trimming: 6 bases; J trimming: 7 bases; junction bases outside the gene matches: 7.

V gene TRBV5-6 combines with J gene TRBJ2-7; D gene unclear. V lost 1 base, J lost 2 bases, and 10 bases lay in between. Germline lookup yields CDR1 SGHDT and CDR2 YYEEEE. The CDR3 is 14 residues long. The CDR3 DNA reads TGTGCCAGCAGCTTGACACCAGACCCCTACGAGCAGTACGTC. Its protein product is CASSLTPDPYEQYV.

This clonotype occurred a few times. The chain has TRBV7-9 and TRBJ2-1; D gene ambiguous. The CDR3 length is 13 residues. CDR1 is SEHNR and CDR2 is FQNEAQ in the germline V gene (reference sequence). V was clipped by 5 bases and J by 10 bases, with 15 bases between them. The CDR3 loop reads CASSRSILGEQFF. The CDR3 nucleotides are TGTGCCAGCAGCCGCAGTATCCTGGGGGAGCAGTTCTTC.

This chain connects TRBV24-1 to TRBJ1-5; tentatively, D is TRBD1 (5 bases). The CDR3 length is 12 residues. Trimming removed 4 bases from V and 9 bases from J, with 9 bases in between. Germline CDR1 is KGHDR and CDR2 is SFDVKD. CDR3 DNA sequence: TGTGCCACCAGTGACCAGGGACGGCCCCAGCATTTT. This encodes CATSDQGRPQHF.

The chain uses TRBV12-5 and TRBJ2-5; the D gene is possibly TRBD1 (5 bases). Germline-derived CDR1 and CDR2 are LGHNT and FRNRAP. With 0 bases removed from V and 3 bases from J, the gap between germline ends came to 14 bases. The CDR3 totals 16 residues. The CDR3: CASGLVKGMGEETQYF. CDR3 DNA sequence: TGTGCTAGTGGTTTGGTAAAGGGGATGGGCGAAGAGACCCAGTACTTC. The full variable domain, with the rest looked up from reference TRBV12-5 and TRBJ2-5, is DARVTQTPRHKVTEMGQEVTMRCQPILGHNTVFWYRQTMMQGLELLAYFRNRAPLDDSGMPKDRFSAEMPDATLATLKIQPSEPRDSAVYFCASGLVKGMGEETQYFGPGTRLLVL.

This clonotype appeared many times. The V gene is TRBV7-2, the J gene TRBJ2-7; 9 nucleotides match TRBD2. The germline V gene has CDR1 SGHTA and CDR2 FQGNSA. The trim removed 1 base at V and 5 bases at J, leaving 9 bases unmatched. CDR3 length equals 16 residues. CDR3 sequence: CASSLEGGGAGHEQYV. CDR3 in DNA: TGTGCCAGCAGCTTAGAAGGCGGGGGGGCCGGTCACGAGCAGTACGTC.

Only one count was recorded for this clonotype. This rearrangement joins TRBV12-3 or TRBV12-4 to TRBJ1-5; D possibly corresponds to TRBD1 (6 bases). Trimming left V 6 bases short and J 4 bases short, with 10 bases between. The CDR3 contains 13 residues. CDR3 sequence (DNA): TGTGCCAGCAGAGACGGACAGAATCAGCCCCAGCATTTT. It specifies CASRDGQNQPQHF.

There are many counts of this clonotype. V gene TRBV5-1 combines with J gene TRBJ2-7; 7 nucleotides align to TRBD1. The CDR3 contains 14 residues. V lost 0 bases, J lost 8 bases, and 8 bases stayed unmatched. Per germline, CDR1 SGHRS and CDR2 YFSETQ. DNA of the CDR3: TGCGCCAGCAGCTTGGCCGTCAGGGGGAAGAAGCAGTACTTC. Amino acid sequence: CASSLAVRGKKQYF. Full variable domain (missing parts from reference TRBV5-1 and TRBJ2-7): KAGVTQTPRYLIKTRGQQVTLSCSPISGHRSVSWYQQTPGQGLQFLFEYFSETQRNKGNFPGRFSGRQFSNSRSEMNVSTLELGDSALYLCASSLAVRGKKQYFGPGTRLTVT.

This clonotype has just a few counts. CDR3 residues: CASSNGAGLPYGYTF. The CDR3 nucleotides are TGTGCCAGCAGCAACGGGGCAGGGTTGCCCTACGGCTACACCTTC. The chain joins TRBV13 to TRBJ1-2; D perhaps matches TRBD1 (5 bases). The CDR3 spans 15 residues. The V end was cut by 5 bases, the J end by 8 bases, with 21 bases between. The germline V gene encodes CDR1 PRHDT and CDR2 FYEKMQ (reference sequence).

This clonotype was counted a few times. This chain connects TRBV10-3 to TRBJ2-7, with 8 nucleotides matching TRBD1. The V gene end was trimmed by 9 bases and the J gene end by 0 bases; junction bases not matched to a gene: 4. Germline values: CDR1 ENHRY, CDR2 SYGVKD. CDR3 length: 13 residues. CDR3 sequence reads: CAIRDRSSYEQYF. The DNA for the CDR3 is TGTGCCATTCGGGACAGGAGCTCCTACGAGCAGTACTTC.

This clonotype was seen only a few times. The CDR3 reads CATSRPQGKSAKNIQYF. The CDR3 coding sequence is TGTGCCACCAGCAGACCCCAGGGGAAGTCGGCCAAAAACATTCAGTACTTC. The rearrangement joins TRBV15 to TRBJ2-4, with D perhaps matching TRBD1 (6 bases). The CDR3 has 17 amino acids. V lost 2 bases and J lost 1, with 15 bases in between. Looked up from germline, CDR1 is LNHNV and CDR2 is YYDKDF (reference sequence).

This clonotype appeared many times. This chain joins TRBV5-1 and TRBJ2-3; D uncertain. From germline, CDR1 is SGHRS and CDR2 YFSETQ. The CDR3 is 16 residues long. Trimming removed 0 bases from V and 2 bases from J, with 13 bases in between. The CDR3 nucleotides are TGCGCCAGCAGCTTGGAACCGTCTGGTAACACAGATACGCAGTATTTT. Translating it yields CASSLEPSGNTDTQYF. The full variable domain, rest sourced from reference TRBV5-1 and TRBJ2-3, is KAGVTQTPRYLIKTRGQQVTLSCSPISGHRSVSWYQQTPGQGLQFLFEYFSETQRNKGNFPGRFSGRQFSNSRSEMNVSTLELGDSALYLCASSLEPSGNTDTQYFGPGTRLTVL.

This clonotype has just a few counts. CDR3 residues: CASRLAGGTETQYF. CDR3 sequence (DNA): TGTGCCAGCAGATTAGCGGGGGGGACCGAGACCCAGTACTTC. The chain is built from TRBV6-2 or TRBV6-3 and TRBJ2-5; 11 bases match TRBD2. The CDR3 extends over 14 amino acids. Trimming at V came to 6 bases and at J to 5 bases, leaving 5 bases not matched to a gene. Germline loops: CDR1 MNHEY, CDR2 SVGEGT.

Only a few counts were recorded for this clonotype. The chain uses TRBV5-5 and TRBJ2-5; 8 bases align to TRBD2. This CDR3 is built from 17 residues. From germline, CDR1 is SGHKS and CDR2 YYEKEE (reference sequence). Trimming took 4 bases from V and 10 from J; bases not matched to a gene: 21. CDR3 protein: CASSARVVRGAREGQYF. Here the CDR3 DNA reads TGTGCCAGCAGCGCTCGGGTGGTGCGGGGGGCAAGAGAGGGCCAGTACTTC. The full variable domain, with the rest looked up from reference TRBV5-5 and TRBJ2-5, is DAGVTQSPTHLIKTRGQQVTLRCSPISGHKSVSWYQQVLGQGPQFIFQYYEKEERGRGNFPDRFSARQFPNYSSELNVNALLLGDSALYLCASSARVVRGAREGQYFGPGTRLLVL.

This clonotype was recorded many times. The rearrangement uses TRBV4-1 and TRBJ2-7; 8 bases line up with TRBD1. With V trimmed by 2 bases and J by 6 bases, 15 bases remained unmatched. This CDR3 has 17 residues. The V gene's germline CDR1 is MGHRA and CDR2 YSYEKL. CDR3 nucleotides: TGCGCCAGCAGCCAATCCCCCTTCCGGGACAGGACCCGCGAGCAGTACTTC. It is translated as CASSQSPFRDRTREQYF.

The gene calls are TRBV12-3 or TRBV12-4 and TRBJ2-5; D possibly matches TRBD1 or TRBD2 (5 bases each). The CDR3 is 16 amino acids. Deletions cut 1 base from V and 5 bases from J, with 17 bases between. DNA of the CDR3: TGTGCCAGCAGTTTAGTGAGGGGCCCAATCCAGGAGACCCAGTACTTC. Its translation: CASSLVRGPIQETQYF.

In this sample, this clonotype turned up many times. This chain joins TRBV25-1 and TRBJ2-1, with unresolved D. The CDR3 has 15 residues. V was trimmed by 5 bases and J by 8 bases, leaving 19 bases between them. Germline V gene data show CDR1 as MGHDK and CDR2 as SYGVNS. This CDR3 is CASSMRLTPADEQFF. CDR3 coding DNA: TGTGCCAGCAGTATGAGACTTACCCCGGCGGATGAGCAGTTCTTC.

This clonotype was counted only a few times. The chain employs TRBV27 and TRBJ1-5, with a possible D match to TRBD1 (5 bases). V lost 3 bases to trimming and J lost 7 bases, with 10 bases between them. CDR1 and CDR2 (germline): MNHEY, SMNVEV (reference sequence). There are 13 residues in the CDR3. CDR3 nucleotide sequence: TGTGCCAGCAGTTTCGGGAGGGACCAGCCCCAGCATTTT. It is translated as CASSFGRDQPQHF.

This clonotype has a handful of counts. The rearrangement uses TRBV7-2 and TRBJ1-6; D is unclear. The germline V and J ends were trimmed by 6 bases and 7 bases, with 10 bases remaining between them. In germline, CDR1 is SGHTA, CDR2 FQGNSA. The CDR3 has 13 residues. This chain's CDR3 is CASSYASNSPLHF. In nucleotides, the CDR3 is TGTGCCAGCAGTTATGCGTCCAATTCACCCCTCCACTTT.

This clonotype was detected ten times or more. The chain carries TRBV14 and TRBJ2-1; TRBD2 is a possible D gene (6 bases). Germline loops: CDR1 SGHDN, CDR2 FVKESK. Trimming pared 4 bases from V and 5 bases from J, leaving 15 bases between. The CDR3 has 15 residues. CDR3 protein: CASSPTGTSHNEQFF. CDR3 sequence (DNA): TGTGCCAGCAGCCCCACTGGGACTTCCCACAATGAGCAGTTCTTC.